The sequence of this TCR beta chain was determined in a study of blood T cell repertoires in COVID-19. Across the whole study: The United States, Italy and Spain provided the acute and convalescent COVID-19 samples. T cells, B-cell-depleted T cells, or PBMCs provided the cDNA or gDNA that served as material.

Authors' processing steps: Counts of nucleated cells, estimated from reference gene primer amplification, were obtained. TCRdb's table, derived via immunoSEQ multiplex PCR, lists solely in-frame clones and lacks some. V and J calls and clone size come straight from that table; D and trimming were deduced from the DNA. The top ten hold approximately 1.5% of the sample, which has around 140,000 clones, approximately 88% seen once. The CDR3 is 15 residues long. Sequencing was performed on peripheral blood. The chain is built from TRBV21-1 and TRBJ2-7; TRBD1 is the table's D call and was not checked against the DNA. TRBV21-1 counts as a pseudogene. This receptor was taken from a man aged 55 to 70 with acute or convalescent COVID-19. The CDR3 spells CASSTRQGSQREQYF. The CDR3 nucleotides read TGTGCCAGCAGCACAAGACAGGGCAGCCAAAGGGAGCAGTACTTC.